The 27 T cell receptor beta chains listed next were all sequenced from one sample in a study of control samples from healthy donors and cancer patients. The method was immunoSEQ multiplex PCR; TCRdb's version includes in-frame clones alone and lacks a portion of them. This table holds approximately 70,000 clones, over 70% found once. The sequenced material came from blood. Receptor source: a man in his forties or fifties in good health.

This rearrangement joins TRBV7-2 to TRBJ1-5, with D perhaps matching TRBD1 (5 bases). CDR3 size: 15 residues. The V gene's germline CDR1 is SGHTA and CDR2 FQGNSA. V was shortened by 3 bases and J by 3 bases, with 12 bases between the two germline ends. CDR3 sequence (DNA): TGTGCCAGCAGCTTGCAGGGACCGTCCAATCAGCCCCAGCATTTT. It is translated as CASSLQGPSNQPQHF.

This sequence joins TRBV11-3 and TRBJ1-2; the D gene is possibly TRBD1 (6 bases). Germline CDR1 SGHNT, CDR2 YENEEA. V lost 5 bases to trimming and J lost 8 bases, with 15 bases between them. CDR3 length: 13 amino acids. CDR3: CASSAWSGVGYTF. The CDR3 nucleotides are TGTGCCAGCAGCGCTTGGTCAGGGGTAGGCTACACCTTC. The variable domain in full, completed from reference TRBV11-3 and TRBJ1-2, reads EAGVVQSPRYKIIEKKQPVAFWCNPISGHNTLYWYLQNLGQGPELLIRYENEEAVDDSQLPKDRFSAERLKGVDSTLKIQPAELGDSAVYLCASSAWSGVGYTFGSGTRLTVV.

The V gene is TRBV30, the J gene TRBJ1-2; D is undetermined. CDR1 is GTSNPN, CDR2 SVGIG, per germline (reference sequence). The V gene lost 0 bases and the J gene lost 7 bases, with 12 bases spanning the gap. This CDR3 has 13 residues. This CDR3 reads CAWSVPGIGGYTF. The CDR3 region has the DNA TGTGCCTGGAGTGTACCGGGAATAGGTGGCTACACCTTC. Using reference TRBV30 and TRBJ1-2 for the parts outside the CDR3, the full variable domain is SQTIHQWPATLVQPVGSPLSLECTVEGTSNPNLYWYRQAAGRGLQLLFYSVGIGQISSEVPQNLSASRPQDRQFILSSKKLLLSDSGFYLCAWSVPGIGGYTFGSGTRLTVV.

V usage is TRBV7-8 and J usage is TRBJ2-3; unclear D gene. CDR1 is SGHVS and CDR2 is FQNEAQ in the germline V gene. V gave up 1 base and J gave up 1 base, with 6 bases separating them. The CDR3 is 14 residues long. This chain's CDR3 is CASSLVARTDTQYF. DNA of the CDR3: TGTGCCAGCAGCTTAGTAGCTCGCACAGATACGCAGTATTTT.

J is TRBJ1-4 and V is TRBV29-1; TRBD1 matches at 8 bases. This CDR3 comprises 11 residues. The germline gives CDR1 SQVTM, CDR2 ANQGSEA. The chain's CDR3 is CGGAQGGKLFF. CDR3 bases: TGCGGAGGAGCACAGGGGGGGAAACTGTTTTTT.

The rearrangement joins TRBV7-3 to TRBJ1-4, with unresolved D. CDR3 length equals 13 residues. Trimming removed 0 bases at V and 7 bases at J, with 6 bases between. The V gene's germline CDR1 is SGHTA and CDR2 FQGTGA. The CDR3 loop reads CASSLTHREKLFF. DNA of the CDR3: TGTGCCAGCAGCTTAACGCACCGTGAAAAACTGTTTTTT.

This chain connects TRBV6-5 to TRBJ2-7; D possibly corresponds to TRBD2 (6 bases). CDR3 length: 14 amino acids. V lost 8 bases and J lost 2, with 16 bases in between. The germline gives CDR1 MNHEY, CDR2 SVGAGI. CDR3 sequence: CASPRGGVTYEQYF. The CDR3 nucleotides are TGTGCCAGCCCTCGAGGAGGGGTCACCTACGAGCAGTACTTC.

This chain uses TRBV7-6 with TRBJ2-1; possible D gene TRBD2, 5 bases. The germline gives CDR1 SGHVS, CDR2 FNYEAQ. This CDR3 is built from 17 residues. Trimming removed 4 bases at V and 7 bases at J, with 23 bases between. The CDR3 reads CASSSPLPGISGNEQFF. The DNA of the CDR3 is TGTGCCAGCAGCTCGCCCCTCCCCGGGATCTCCGGGAATGAGCAGTTCTTC.

The CDR3 spells CASSPKGISTSNEKLFF. CDR3 sequence (DNA): TGTGCCAGCAGCCCTAAAGGGATATCAACAAGTAATGAAAAACTGTTTTTT. The chain joins TRBV25-1 to TRBJ1-4, with D unresolved. CDR3 length: 17 residues. Germline lookup yields CDR1 MGHDK and CDR2 SYGVNS. Trimming stripped 6 bases from V and 4 bases from J, with 21 bases between.

The gene calls are TRBV4-2 and TRBJ2-1; TRBD1 is a possible D gene (6 bases). V shed 2 bases and J shed 4 bases, with 18 bases lying between them. This CDR3 comprises 17 residues. Germline V CDR1 and CDR2: LGHNA, YNFKEQ. The CDR3 region has the DNA TGTGCCAGCAGCCAAATGTGGCGGACAGCCAGTTACAATGAGCAGTTCTTC. The encoded protein is CASSQMWRTASYNEQFF.

The V call is TRBV9, the J call TRBJ2-7; 7 bases fit TRBD2. The J segment lost 2 bases and the V segment lost 3 bases, leaving 5 bases of the junction unmatched. Germline assignment: CDR1 SGDLS and CDR2 YYNGEE. The length of the CDR3 is 14 residues. The CDR3 sequence is CASSAGGSTYEQYF. The CDR3 region has the DNA TGTGCCAGCAGCGCCGGGGGGTCCACCTACGAGCAGTACTTC. The full variable domain, rest sourced from reference TRBV9 and TRBJ2-7, is DSGVTQTPKHLITATGQRVTLRCSPRSGDLSVYWYQQSLDQGLQFLIQYYNGEERAKGNILERFSAQQFPDLHSELNLSSLELGDSALYFCASSAGGSTYEQYFGPGTRLTVT.

This chain connects TRBV5-5 to TRBJ1-3; the D is unclear. V dropped 2 bases and J dropped 4 bases, with 10 bases sitting between them. The CDR3 has 14 residues. From germline, CDR1 is SGHKS and CDR2 YYEKEE (reference sequence). CDR3 sequence: CASSFGETGNTIYF. DNA for the CDR3: TGTGCCAGCAGCTTTGGGGAGACAGGAAACACCATATATTTT. Looking up the rest from reference TRBV5-5 and TRBJ1-3 gives the full variable domain: DAGVTQSPTHLIKTRGQQVTLRCSPISGHKSVSWYQQVLGQGPQFIFQYYEKEERGRGNFPDRFSARQFPNYSSELNVNALLLGDSALYLCASSFGETGNTIYFGEGSWLTVV.

This chain uses TRBV7-2 with TRBJ2-1, with 7 positions matching TRBD2. Germline values: CDR1 SGHTA, CDR2 FQGNSA. This CDR3 contains 16 residues. With V trimmed by 1 base and J by 2 bases, 5 bases remained unmatched. The CDR3: CASSLESGTPYNEQFF. CDR3 nucleotides: TGTGCCAGCAGCTTAGAGAGCGGGACCCCCTACAATGAGCAGTTCTTC.

This clone has a single count. This chain joins TRBV6-1 and TRBJ1-2, with D hard to call. Germline V gene sequence: CDR1 MNHNS, CDR2 SASEGT. Trimming took off 0 bases at V and 4 bases at J, with 9 bases between the two ends. The CDR3 spans 14 residues. CDR3 sequence: CASSEARTRYGYTF. In DNA, the CDR3 is TGTGCCAGCAGTGAAGCCCGGACGCGCTATGGCTACACCTTC.

Regarding this clone: Other DNA sequences in this specimen translate into the identical CDR3. The chain links TRBV5-6 to TRBJ2-3, with D hard to call. Trimming took 2 bases from V and 2 from J, leaving 9 bases between them. The germline V gene encodes CDR1 SGHDT and CDR2 YYEEEE. There are 14 residues in the CDR3. CDR3 loop: CASSFGPSTDTQYF. The CDR3 region has the DNA TGTGCCAGCAGCTTCGGGCCATCCACAGATACGCAGTATTTT.

The chain has TRBV5-1 and TRBJ2-2; unclear D gene. The germline V and J ends were trimmed by 6 bases and 1 base, with 10 bases remaining between them. Germline CDR1 is SGHRS and CDR2 is YFSETQ. This CDR3 spans 14 amino acids. The CDR3 DNA is TGCGCCAGCAATCTAGACGGGAACACCGGGGAGCTGTTTTTT. Amino acids: CASNLDGNTGELFF.

CDR3 in amino acids: CASSAGPEGWSSYEQYF. The CDR3 coding sequence is TGTGCCAGCAGCGCTGGCCCGGAGGGTTGGAGCTCCTACGAGCAGTACTTC. The chain links TRBV9 to TRBJ2-7; D possibly corresponds to TRBD2 (6 bases). Germline V gives CDR1 SGDLS, CDR2 YYNGEE. The CDR3 has 17 residues. V lost 3 bases and J 0 bases, leaving 19 bases between the germline ends.

The chain carries TRBV30 and TRBJ1-1; the D is unclear. Per the germline V gene, CDR1 is GTSNPN and CDR2 is SVGIG (reference sequence). V lost 6 bases, J lost 1 base, and 18 bases lay in between. The CDR3 totals 15 residues. The CDR3 loop is CACNAPAWGNTEAFF. The CDR3 DNA reads TGTGCCTGTAACGCCCCAGCGTGGGGGAACACTGAAGCTTTCTTT.

The CDR3 reads CASSQDRGILTF. Here the CDR3 DNA reads TGTGCCAGCAGCCAAGATAGAGGGATTCTTACCTTC. The V and J genes are TRBV4-2 and TRBJ1-2; D not certain. V lost 0 bases, J lost 14 bases, and 13 bases lay in between. This CDR3 is built from 12 residues. Per the germline V gene, CDR1 is LGHNA and CDR2 is YNFKEQ.

The rearrangement links TRBV12-3 or TRBV12-4 to TRBJ1-1; a weak D match, TRBD1 (5 bases). With 6 bases removed from V and 5 bases from J, the gap between germline ends came to 13 bases. This CDR3 has 13 residues. CDR3 nucleotide sequence: TGTGCCAGCAGCTACATTGGGGGGACTGAAGCTTTCTTT. Protein sequence: CASSYIGGTEAFF.

The gene calls are TRBV10-2 and TRBJ2-1; no clear D gene. V was shortened by 10 bases and J by 8 bases, with 27 bases between the two germline ends. CDR1 is WSHSY and CDR2 is SAAADI in the germline V gene. This CDR3 has 16 residues. CDR3: CATLPRMEASPHEQFF. DNA for the CDR3: TGCGCCACCTTGCCGAGAATGGAAGCCAGTCCACATGAGCAGTTCTTC.

The gene calls are TRBV20-1 and TRBJ2-1; D not certain. V lost 1 base and J 10 bases, leaving 5 bases between the germline ends. Germline assignment: CDR1 DFQATT and CDR2 SNEGSKA (reference sequence). The CDR3 loop spans 10 amino acids. The CDR3 protein is CSARAVEQFF. As DNA, the CDR3 is TGCAGTGCTAGAGCGGTGGAGCAGTTCTTC.

The chain carries TRBV4-1 and TRBJ2-6; unclear D gene. CDR3 length: 14 residues. CDR1 is MGHRA and CDR2 is YSYEKL in the germline V gene. Trimming shortened V by 2 bases and J by 3 bases, and 5 bases separated the two germline ends. The CDR3 region is CASSQRSGANVLTF. The CDR3 bases are TGCGCCAGCAGCCAAAGAAGTGGGGCCAACGTCCTGACTTTC.

This clone has only a few counts. The V call is TRBV7-9, the J call TRBJ1-2; D gene uncertain. CDR1 and CDR2 (germline): SEHNR, FQNEAQ (reference sequence). The CDR3 is 15 amino acids. V lost 1 base and J lost 3, with 12 bases in between. CDR3 protein: CASSLDRKPYYGYTF. The DNA for the CDR3 is TGTGCCAGCAGCTTAGACAGAAAACCCTACTATGGCTACACCTTC.

The chain recombines TRBV27 with TRBJ2-3, with TRBD1 identical over 8 bases. The CDR3 is made up of 15 amino acids. J lost 5 bases, V lost 4 bases, and 8 bases had no gene match. The germline CDR1 and CDR2 sequences are MNHEY and SMNVEV (reference sequence). CDR3 residues: CASSSLQGVVDTQYF. DNA for the CDR3: TGTGCCAGCAGTTCGCTACAGGGGGTGGTAGATACGCAGTATTTT.

This chain uses TRBV6-6 with TRBJ2-3; D gene ambiguous. V gave up 0 bases and J gave up 2 bases, with 6 bases separating them. The CDR3 has 14 amino acids. Germline values: CDR1 MNHNY, CDR2 SVGAGI (reference sequence). Here the CDR3 reads CASSYSGTTDTQYF. CDR3 in DNA: TGTGCCAGCAGTTACTCCGGAACCACAGATACGCAGTATTTT.

The J gene is TRBJ1-6, the V gene TRBV9; D may be TRBD1 (6 bases). Trimming stripped 4 bases from V and 9 bases from J, with 17 bases between. CDR3 length equals 15 residues. Germline lookup yields CDR1 SGDLS and CDR2 YYNGEE. In nucleotides, the CDR3 is TGTGCCAGCAGCCCTTTCTCAGGGGAGGCTTCACCCCTCCACTTT. Its protein product is CASSPFSGEASPLHF. Combining the CDR3 with reference TRBV9 and TRBJ1-6 gives the whole variable domain DSGVTQTPKHLITATGQRVTLRCSPRSGDLSVYWYQQSLDQGLQFLIQYYNGEERAKGNILERFSAQQFPDLHSELNLSSLELGDSALYFCASSPFSGEASPLHFGNGTRLTVT.